Following are 26 T cell receptor beta chains from one sample sequenced in a study of T cell responses to AZD1222 COVID-19 vaccine. Repertoires were generated with immunoSEQ multiplex PCR, while TCRdb's copy carries only in-frame clones and drops some. The sample consists of approximately 110,000 clones, 75% to 90% of them appearing once. Sequences were derived from peripheral blood, sampled 28 days after the second AZD1222 dose. Receptors were obtained from an adult who received the AZD1222 COVID-19 vaccine.

The chain couples TRBV29-1 to TRBJ1-2; tentatively, D is TRBD1 (5 bases). Germline V gene lookup returns CDR1 SQVTM and CDR2 ANQGSEA. Between the trimmed V and J ends, which lost 6 bases and 4 bases, there was a span of 12 bases. There are 12 residues in the CDR3. The CDR3 DNA is TGCAGCGTCTGGAGGGGAGGCTATGGCTACACCTTC. Translated, it gives CSVWRGGYGYTF.

V usage is TRBV19 and J usage is TRBJ1-5, with TRBD1 matching 7 bases. With V trimmed by 7 bases and J by 2 bases, 8 bases remained unmatched. Germline V gene data show CDR1 as LNHDA and CDR2 as SQIVND (reference sequence). This CDR3 region has 15 residues. CDR3 sequence reads: CASMPGTARNQPQHF. The CDR3 coding sequence is TGTGCCAGTATGCCGGGGACAGCGCGCAATCAGCCCCAGCATTTT.

The chain combines TRBV6-5 with TRBJ2-7; D is perhaps TRBD1 (7 bases). Trimming shortened V by 8 bases and J by 1 base, and 12 bases separated the two germline ends. The CDR3 sequence is 13 residues long. Germline V CDR1 and CDR2: MNHEY, SVGAGI. Here the CDR3 reads CASAGQPSYEQYF. In DNA form, the CDR3 reads TGTGCCAGCGCGGGACAGCCATCCTACGAGCAGTACTTC.

In this sample, this clone turned up once. The rearrangement joins TRBV28 to TRBJ1-5; D not certain. The CDR3 is made up of 12 amino acids. V was trimmed by 7 bases and J by 9 bases, leaving 13 bases between them. Germline values: CDR1 MDHEN, CDR2 SYDVKM. CDR3: CASTTLLRPQHF. CDR3 nucleotide sequence: TGTGCCAGCACCACCCTTCTAAGGCCCCAGCATTTT. Full variable domain (rest looked up from reference TRBV28 and TRBJ1-5): DVKVTQSSRYLVKRTGEKVFLECVQDMDHENMFWYRQDPGLGLRLIYFSYDVKMKEKGDIPEGYSVSREKKERFSLILESASTNQTSMYLCASTTLLRPQHFGDGTRLSIL.

The chain carries TRBV11-1 and TRBJ2-2, with TRBD2 matching over 14 bases. Trimming removed 4 bases from V and 6 bases from J; junction bases left unmatched: 4. The CDR3 is 16 amino acids. CDR1 SGHAT and CDR2 FQDESV come from the germline V gene (reference sequence). DNA for the CDR3: TGTGCCAGCAGCTCAGGACTAGCGGGAGGCTCCGGGGAGCTGTTTTTT. Protein: CASSSGLAGGSGELFF.

The rearrangement joins TRBV29-1 to TRBJ1-1; TRBD1 might be the D (6 bases). The length of the CDR3 is 15 residues. Trimming cost V 3 bases and J 2 bases, with 16 bases left between them. Per the germline V gene, CDR1 is SQVTM and CDR2 is ANQGSEA. The CDR3 DNA sequence: TGCAGCGTTGAGTCGGGGGGGCGGAAAAACACTGAAGCTTTCTTT. Protein product: CSVESGGRKNTEAFF.

The V call is TRBV10-3, the J call TRBJ1-2, with D hard to call. Germline V CDR1 and CDR2: ENHRY, SYGVKD. The CDR3 runs 15 residues. Trimming pared 8 bases from V and 2 bases from J, leaving 18 bases between. The CDR3 protein is CAILEEAKPNYGYTF. The CDR3 region has the DNA TGTGCCATCCTTGAGGAAGCGAAACCCAACTATGGCTACACCTTC.

Written as DNA, the CDR3 is TGTGCCAGCAGTTTATCTATCGGGAGGGGATTCAGGGGAAACACCATATATTTT. It specifies CASSLSIGRGFRGNTIYF. The chain recombines TRBV28 with TRBJ1-3; D may be TRBD1 (5 bases). This CDR3 spans 18 amino acids. V was pared by 1 base and J by 4 bases, with 20 bases between. Germline lookup yields CDR1 MDHEN and CDR2 SYDVKM.

This clone was seen just once. The CDR3 nucleotides are TGTGCCAGCAGTGAAGCTTCAGGGGCCGCCGGGACCTTC. It codes for CASSEASGAAGTF. The chain is built from TRBV6-1 and TRBJ1-2; a weak D match, TRBD1 (6 bases). Germline CDR1 MNHNS, CDR2 SASEGT. V was shortened by 0 bases and J by 14 bases, with 16 bases between the two germline ends. The CDR3 runs to 13 residues.

V usage is TRBV24-1 and J usage is TRBJ1-5, with 9 bases matching TRBD1. Germline lookup yields CDR1 KGHDR and CDR2 SFDVKD. CDR3 length: 16 amino acids. Trimming at V came to 5 bases and at J to 0 bases, leaving 4 bases not matched to a gene. CDR3: CATSAQGATSNQPQHF. The CDR3 DNA is TGTGCCACCAGTGCACAGGGGGCAACTAGCAATCAGCCCCAGCATTTT.

The V call is TRBV10-3, the J call TRBJ1-6; 9 nucleotides agree with TRBD1. The CDR3 runs to 17 residues. Germline assignment: CDR1 ENHRY and CDR2 SYGVKD. Trimming took 6 bases from V and 5 from J; bases not matched to a gene: 11. The CDR3 bases are TGTGCCATCAGGAAGGGACAGGGCGACTTAAATAATTCACCCCTCCACTTT. It yields the protein CAIRKGQGDLNNSPLHF.

A remark on this clone: The sample carries other DNA sequences with the same CDR3. The chain is built from TRBV5-1 and TRBJ2-6; D gene unclear. This CDR3 spans 15 amino acids. V lost 0 bases and J 4 bases, leaving 8 bases between the germline ends. The V gene's germline CDR1 is SGHRS and CDR2 YFSETQ. CDR3 loop: CASSLGGSGANVLTF. The CDR3 DNA reads TGCGCCAGCAGCTTGGGGGGATCCGGGGCCAACGTCCTGACTTTC.

A few counts support this clone. The chain carries TRBV19 and TRBJ2-5; 8 bases fit TRBD1. V shed 7 bases, J shed 3 bases, and the junction held 13 bases outside the gene matches. Germline V CDR1 and CDR2: LNHDA, SQIVND (reference sequence). The CDR3 is 16 amino acids. The CDR3 here is CASKTGAVSGKETQYF. The CDR3 DNA sequence: TGTGCCAGTAAGACAGGGGCGGTTAGCGGTAAAGAGACCCAGTACTTC.

The rearrangement uses TRBV15 and TRBJ1-2, with D perhaps TRBD1 (6 bases). Trimming left V 8 bases short and J 8 bases short, with 18 bases between. The CDR3 loop spans 13 amino acids. Germline CDR1 is LNHNV and CDR2 is YYDKDF (reference sequence). DNA for the CDR3: TGTGCCACCTCTCAGACAGGTTTGGAAGGCTACACCTTC. Protein sequence: CATSQTGLEGYTF.

Here the CDR3 reads CASSPRAAQETQYF. DNA for the CDR3: TGCGCCAGCAGCCCAAGAGCCGCTCAAGAGACCCAGTACTTC. The chain employs TRBV5-1 and TRBJ2-5, with D unresolved. Germline values: CDR1 SGHRS, CDR2 YFSETQ. CDR3 length: 14 amino acids. The ends were cut back, 4 bases at V and 2 bases at J, with 12 bases in the middle.

The chain recombines TRBV24-1 with TRBJ2-1, with D unresolved. Germline V gives CDR1 KGHDR, CDR2 SFDVKD. Trimming took 2 bases from V and 8 from J, leaving 6 bases between them. CDR3 size: 12 residues. CDR3 sequence: CATSDWKHEQFF. CDR3 DNA: TGTGCCACCAGTGATTGGAAGCATGAGCAGTTCTTC.

V and J are TRBV7-9 and TRBJ2-7; 9 bases map to TRBD2. The CDR3 totals 16 residues. Per the germline V gene, CDR1 is SEHNR and CDR2 is FQNEAQ (reference sequence). V trimming: 1 base; J trimming: 6 bases; junction bases outside the gene matches: 10. The CDR3: CASSLVLAGGPGEQYF. The CDR3 nucleotides read TGTGCCAGCAGCTTAGTCTTGGCGGGAGGGCCGGGCGAGCAGTACTTC.

This rearrangement joins TRBV5-4 to TRBJ2-5; D is possibly TRBD1 (6 bases). Deletions cut 5 bases from V and 2 bases from J, with 7 bases between. The germline V gene has CDR1 SGHNT and CDR2 YYREEE (reference sequence). The CDR3 consists of 12 residues. The CDR3 region has the DNA TGTGCCAGCAGGGACAGACAAGAGACCCAGTACTTC. It is translated as CASRDRQETQYF.

The genes are TRBV12-3 or TRBV12-4 and TRBJ2-7; D is ambiguous. Trimming removed 2 bases from V and 2 bases from J, with 7 bases in between. The CDR3 is 13 amino acids. The CDR3 region is CASSLRPPYEQYF. CDR3 nucleotide sequence: TGTGCCAGCAGTTTAAGGCCTCCCTACGAGCAGTACTTC.

CDR3: CSASPQGSTNEKLFF. The DNA of the CDR3 is TGCAGTGCTAGTCCACAGGGTTCAACTAATGAAAAACTGTTTTTT. The chain employs TRBV20-1 and TRBJ1-4; tentatively, D is TRBD1 (6 bases). The CDR3 loop spans 15 amino acids. Trimming removed 3 bases from V and 0 bases from J, with 11 bases in between. The germline CDR1 and CDR2 sequences are DFQATT and SNEGSKA (reference sequence).

This chain uses TRBV2 with TRBJ2-2, with D tentatively TRBD2 (5 bases). Trimming left V 10 bases short and J 8 bases short, with 17 bases between. CDR3 size: 13 residues. In germline, CDR1 is SNHLY, CDR2 FYNNEI. The CDR3 region is CATRETIPGELFF. The CDR3 region has the DNA TGTGCCACCCGCGAGACTATCCCTGGGGAGCTGTTTTTT.

The chain is built from TRBV28 and TRBJ1-3; 9 nucleotides align to TRBD1. The CDR3 contains 16 residues. Germline lookup yields CDR1 MDHEN and CDR2 SYDVKM. J gave up 4 bases and V 7 bases, and 11 bases lay outside the gene matches. This CDR3 reads CASTSGDRVAGNTIYF. The CDR3 bases are TGTGCCAGCACTTCGGGGGACAGGGTCGCCGGAAACACCATATATTTT.

The V and J genes are TRBV12-5 and TRBJ1-1, with a weak D call TRBD1 (6 bases). V was trimmed by 6 bases and J by 1 base, leaving 9 bases between them. The CDR3 extends over 13 amino acids. Germline loops: CDR1 LGHNT, CDR2 FRNRAP. DNA of the CDR3: TGTGCTAGTGGACAGGGCGGGAACACTGAAGCTTTCTTT. Translated, it gives CASGQGGNTEAFF.

V usage is TRBV4-2 and J usage is TRBJ2-3; no firm D call. V shed 0 bases and J shed 1 base, with 11 bases lying between them. Germline lookup yields CDR1 LGHNA and CDR2 YNFKEQ. The CDR3 has 16 residues. The CDR3 loop is CASSQEVGEGTDTQYF. DNA of the CDR3: TGTGCCAGCAGCCAAGAGGTAGGAGAAGGCACAGATACGCAGTATTTT.

The V gene is TRBV5-4, the J gene TRBJ1-4; D not resolved. The CDR3 loop spans 14 amino acids. The ends were cut back, 4 bases at V and 4 bases at J, with 11 bases in the middle. Germline CDR1 is SGHNT and CDR2 is YYREEE (reference sequence). The CDR3 protein is CASSADGGNEKLFF. The CDR3 DNA is TGTGCCAGCAGCGCCGACGGCGGTAATGAAAAACTGTTTTTT.

This chain uses TRBV6-5 with TRBJ1-1; D is possibly TRBD1 (6 bases). The CDR3 consists of 13 residues. CDR1 MNHEY and CDR2 SVGAGI come from the germline V gene. V was clipped by 7 bases and J by 4 bases, with 13 bases between them. CDR3 residues: CASIPGGGTEAFF. The CDR3 DNA is TGTGCCAGCATTCCCGGGGGCGGCACTGAAGCTTTCTTT.